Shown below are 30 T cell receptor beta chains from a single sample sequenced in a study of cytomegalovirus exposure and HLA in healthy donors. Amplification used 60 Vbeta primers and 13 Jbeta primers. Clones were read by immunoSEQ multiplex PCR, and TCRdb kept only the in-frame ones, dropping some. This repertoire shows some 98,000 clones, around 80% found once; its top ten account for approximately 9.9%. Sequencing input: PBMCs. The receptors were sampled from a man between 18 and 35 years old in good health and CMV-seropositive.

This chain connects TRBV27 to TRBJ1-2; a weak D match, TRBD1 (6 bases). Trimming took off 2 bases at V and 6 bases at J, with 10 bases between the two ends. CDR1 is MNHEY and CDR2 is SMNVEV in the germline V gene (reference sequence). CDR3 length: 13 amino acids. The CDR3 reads CASSLARGNGYTF. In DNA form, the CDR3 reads TGTGCCAGCAGTTTAGCCAGGGGTAATGGCTACACCTTC.

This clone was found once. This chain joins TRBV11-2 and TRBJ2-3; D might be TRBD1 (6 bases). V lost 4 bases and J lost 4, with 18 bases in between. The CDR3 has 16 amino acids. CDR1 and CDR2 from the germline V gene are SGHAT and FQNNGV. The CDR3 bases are TGTGCCAGCAGCTCTTCCCCCATCAAGGGGGCAGATACGCAGTATTTT. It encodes CASSSSPIKGADTQYF.

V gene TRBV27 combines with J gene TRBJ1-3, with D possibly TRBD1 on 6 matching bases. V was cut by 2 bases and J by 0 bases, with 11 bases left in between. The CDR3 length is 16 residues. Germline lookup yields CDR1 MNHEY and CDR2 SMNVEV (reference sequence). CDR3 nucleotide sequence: TGTGCCAGCAGTTTAACAGGGACGAGCTCTGGAAACACCATATATTTT. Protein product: CASSLTGTSSGNTIYF.

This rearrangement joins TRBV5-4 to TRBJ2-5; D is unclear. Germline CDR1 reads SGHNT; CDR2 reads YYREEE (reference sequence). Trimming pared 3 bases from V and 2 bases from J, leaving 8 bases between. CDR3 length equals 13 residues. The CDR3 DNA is TGTGCCAGCAGCTGGTCAGAACAAGAGACCCAGTACTTC. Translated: CASSWSEQETQYF.

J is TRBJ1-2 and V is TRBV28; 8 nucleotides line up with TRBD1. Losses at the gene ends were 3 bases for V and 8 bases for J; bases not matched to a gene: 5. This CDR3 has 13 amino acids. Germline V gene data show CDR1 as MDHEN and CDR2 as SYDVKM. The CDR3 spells CASSFKDRDGYTF. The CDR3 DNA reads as TGTGCCAGCAGTTTTAAGGACAGGGACGGCTACACCTTC.

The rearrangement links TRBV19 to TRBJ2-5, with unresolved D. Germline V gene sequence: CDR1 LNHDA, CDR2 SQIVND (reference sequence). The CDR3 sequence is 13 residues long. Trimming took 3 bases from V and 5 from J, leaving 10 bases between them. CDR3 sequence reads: CASSIPPYETQYF. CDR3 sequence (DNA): TGTGCCAGTAGTATCCCCCCTTATGAGACCCAGTACTTC.

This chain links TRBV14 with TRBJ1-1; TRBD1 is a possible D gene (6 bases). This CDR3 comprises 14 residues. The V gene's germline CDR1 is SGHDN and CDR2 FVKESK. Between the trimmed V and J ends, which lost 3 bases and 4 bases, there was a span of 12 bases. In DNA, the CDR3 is TGTGCCAGCAGCCACGGGGGGCAAAGCACTGAAGCTTTCTTT. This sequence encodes CASSHGGQSTEAFF. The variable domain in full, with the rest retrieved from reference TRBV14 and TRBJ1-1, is EAGVTQFPSHSVIEKGQTVTLRCDPISGHDNLYWYRRVMGKEIKFLLHFVKESKQDESGMPNNRFLAERTGGTYSTLKVQPAELEDSGVYFCASSHGGQSTEAFFGQGTRLTVV.

DNA for the CDR3: TGTGCCAGCAGCATTGGACAGGGCACAGATACGCAGTATTTT. Translated, it gives CASSIGQGTDTQYF. The chain links TRBV7-7 to TRBJ2-3, with 7 bases lining up with TRBD1. This CDR3 contains 14 residues. Trimming removed 5 bases from V and 1 base from J; junction bases left unmatched: 3. CDR1 and CDR2 from the germline V gene are SSHAT and FNYEAQ (reference sequence). Complete variable domain (other parts from reference TRBV7-7 and TRBJ2-3): GAGVSQSPRYKVTKRGQDVTLRCDPISSHATLYWYQQALGQGPEFLTYFNYEAQPDKSGLPSDRFSAERPEGSISTLTIQRTEQRDSAMYRCASSIGQGTDTQYFGPGTRLTVL.

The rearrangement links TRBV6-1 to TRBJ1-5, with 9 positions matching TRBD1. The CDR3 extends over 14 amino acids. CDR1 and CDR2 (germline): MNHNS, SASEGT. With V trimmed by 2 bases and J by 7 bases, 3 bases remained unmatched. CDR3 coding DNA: TGTGCCAGCAGTGAATGGGGACAGGGACAGCCCCAGCATTTT. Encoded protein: CASSEWGQGQPQHF.

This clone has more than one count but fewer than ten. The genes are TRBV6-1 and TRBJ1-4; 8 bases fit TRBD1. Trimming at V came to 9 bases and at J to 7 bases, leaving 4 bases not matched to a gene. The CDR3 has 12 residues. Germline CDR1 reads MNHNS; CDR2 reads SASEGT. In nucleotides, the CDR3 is TGTGCCAGTGGACAGGGCGGTGAAAAACTGTTTTTT. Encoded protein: CASGQGGEKLFF.

The CDR3 sequence is CASSPGGLEAFF. CDR3 coding DNA: TGTGCCAGCAGCCCGGGGGGTCTTGAAGCTTTCTTT. The rearrangement uses TRBV5-6 and TRBJ1-1, with D perhaps matching TRBD1 (5 bases). Looked up from germline, CDR1 is SGHDT and CDR2 is YYEEEE. The CDR3 is 12 amino acids. Trimming took 4 bases from V and 7 from J, leaving 11 bases between them.

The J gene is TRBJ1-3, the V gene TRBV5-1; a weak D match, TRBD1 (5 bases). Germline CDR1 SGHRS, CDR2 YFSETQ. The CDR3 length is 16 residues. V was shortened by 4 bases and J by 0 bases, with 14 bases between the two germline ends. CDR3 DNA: TGCGCCAGCAGCCCGGTCGGGGGGAGCTCTGGAAACACCATATATTTT. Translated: CASSPVGGSSGNTIYF. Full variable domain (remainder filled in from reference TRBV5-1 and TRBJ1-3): KAGVTQTPRYLIKTRGQQVTLSCSPISGHRSVSWYQQTPGQGLQFLFEYFSETQRNKGNFPGRFSGRQFSNSRSEMNVSTLELGDSALYLCASSPVGGSSGNTIYFGEGSWLTVV.

CDR3 bases: TGTGCCAGCAGTGAAGGTTGGGACACAAGCACAGATACGCAGTATTTT. This encodes CASSEGWDTSTDTQYF. This sequence joins TRBV2 and TRBJ2-3, with D perhaps matching TRBD1 (6 bases). This CDR3 has 16 residues. With 1 base removed from V and 0 bases from J, the gap between germline ends came to 11 bases. The germline V gene has CDR1 SNHLY and CDR2 FYNNEI.

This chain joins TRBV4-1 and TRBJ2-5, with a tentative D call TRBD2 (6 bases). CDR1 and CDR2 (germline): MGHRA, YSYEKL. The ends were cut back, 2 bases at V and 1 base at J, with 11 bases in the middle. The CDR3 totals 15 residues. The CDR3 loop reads CASSQRENPQETQYF. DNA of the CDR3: TGCGCCAGCAGCCAACGGGAGAACCCCCAAGAGACCCAGTACTTC.

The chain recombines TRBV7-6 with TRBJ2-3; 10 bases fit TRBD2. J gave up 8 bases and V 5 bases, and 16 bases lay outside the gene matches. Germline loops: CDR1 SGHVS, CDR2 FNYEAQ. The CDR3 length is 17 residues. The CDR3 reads CASSPRASGGLPVTQYF. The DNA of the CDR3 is TGTGCCAGCAGCCCCCGGGCTAGCGGGGGACTCCCGGTTACGCAGTATTTT.

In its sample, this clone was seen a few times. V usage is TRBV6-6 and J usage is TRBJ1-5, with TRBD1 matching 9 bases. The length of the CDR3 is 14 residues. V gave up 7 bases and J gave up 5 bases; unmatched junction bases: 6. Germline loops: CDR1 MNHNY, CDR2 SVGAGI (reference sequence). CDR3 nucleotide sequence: TGTGCCAGCACACCGGGACAGGGCCATCAGCCCCAGCATTTT. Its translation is CASTPGQGHQPQHF.

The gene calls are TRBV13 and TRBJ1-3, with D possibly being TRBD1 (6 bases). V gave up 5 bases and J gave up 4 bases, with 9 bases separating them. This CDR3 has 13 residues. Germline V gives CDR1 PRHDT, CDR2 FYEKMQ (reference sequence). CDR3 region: CASSRDKGNTIYF. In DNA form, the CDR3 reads TGTGCCAGCAGCCGGGACAAGGGAAACACCATATATTTT.

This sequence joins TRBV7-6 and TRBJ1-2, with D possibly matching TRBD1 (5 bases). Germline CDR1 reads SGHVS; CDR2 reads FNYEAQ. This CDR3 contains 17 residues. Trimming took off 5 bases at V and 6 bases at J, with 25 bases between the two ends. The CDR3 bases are TGTGCCAGCAGCGCTGGACGGGGGGATGAGAGAGTTCATGGCTACACCTTC. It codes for CASSAGRGDERVHGYTF.

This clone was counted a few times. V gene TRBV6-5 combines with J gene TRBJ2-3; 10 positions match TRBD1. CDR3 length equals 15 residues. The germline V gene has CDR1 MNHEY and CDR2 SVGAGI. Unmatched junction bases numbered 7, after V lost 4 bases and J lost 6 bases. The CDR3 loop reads CASSSGDRGPDTQYF. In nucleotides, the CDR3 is TGTGCCAGCAGTTCCGGCGACAGGGGGCCTGATACGCAGTATTTT.

In nucleotides, the CDR3 is TGTGCCAGCAATCTCCCGGGACTAGCGGGGACCGGGGAGCTGTTTTTT. This gives the protein CASNLPGLAGTGELFF. The chain recombines TRBV2 with TRBJ2-2; the match to TRBD2 covers 13 bases. Germline V gene sequence: CDR1 SNHLY, CDR2 FYNNEI. Germline trimming cut 7 bases from V and 5 bases from J; bases unmatched to any gene: 7. There are 16 residues in the CDR3.

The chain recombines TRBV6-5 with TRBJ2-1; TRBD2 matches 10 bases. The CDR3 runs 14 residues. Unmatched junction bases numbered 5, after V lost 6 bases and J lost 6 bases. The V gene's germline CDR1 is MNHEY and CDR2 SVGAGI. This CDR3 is CASSPGTSANEQFF. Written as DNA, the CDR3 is TGTGCCAGCAGCCCCGGGACTAGCGCCAATGAGCAGTTCTTC.

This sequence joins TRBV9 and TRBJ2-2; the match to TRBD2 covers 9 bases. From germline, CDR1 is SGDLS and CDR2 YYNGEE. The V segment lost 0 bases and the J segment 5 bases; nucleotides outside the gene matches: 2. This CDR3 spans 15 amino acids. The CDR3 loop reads CASSVVAGGTGELFF. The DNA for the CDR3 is TGTGCCAGCAGCGTAGTCGCGGGGGGGACCGGGGAGCTGTTTTTT. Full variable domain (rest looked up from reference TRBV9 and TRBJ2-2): DSGVTQTPKHLITATGQRVTLRCSPRSGDLSVYWYQQSLDQGLQFLIQYYNGEERAKGNILERFSAQQFPDLHSELNLSSLELGDSALYFCASSVVAGGTGELFFGEGSRLTVL.

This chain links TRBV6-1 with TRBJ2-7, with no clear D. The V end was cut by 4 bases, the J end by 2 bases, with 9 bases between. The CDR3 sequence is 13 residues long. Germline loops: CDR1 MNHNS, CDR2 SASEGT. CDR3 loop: CASSVQTTYEQYF. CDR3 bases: TGTGCCAGCAGTGTACAGACCACCTACGAGCAGTACTTC.

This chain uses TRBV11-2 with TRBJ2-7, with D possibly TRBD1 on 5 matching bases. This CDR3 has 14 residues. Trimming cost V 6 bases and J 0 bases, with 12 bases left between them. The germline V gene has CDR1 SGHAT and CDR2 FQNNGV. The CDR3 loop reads CASRNRSLSYEQYF. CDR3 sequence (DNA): TGTGCCAGCAGAAACAGGAGTCTCTCCTACGAGCAGTACTTC.

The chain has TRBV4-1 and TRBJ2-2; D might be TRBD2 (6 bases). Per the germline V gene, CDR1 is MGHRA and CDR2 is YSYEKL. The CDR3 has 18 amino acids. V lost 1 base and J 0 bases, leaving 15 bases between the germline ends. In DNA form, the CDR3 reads TGCGCCAGCAGCCAAGGTCCAGGAGGGATCGCGAACACCGGGGAGCTGTTTTTT. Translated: CASSQGPGGIANTGELFF.

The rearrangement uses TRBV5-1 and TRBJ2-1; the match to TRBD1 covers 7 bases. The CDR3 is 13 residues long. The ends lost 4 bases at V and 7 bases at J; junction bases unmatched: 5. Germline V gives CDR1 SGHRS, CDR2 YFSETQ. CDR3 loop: CASSTGQNNEQFF. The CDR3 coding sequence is TGCGCCAGCAGCACGGGACAGAATAATGAGCAGTTCTTC.

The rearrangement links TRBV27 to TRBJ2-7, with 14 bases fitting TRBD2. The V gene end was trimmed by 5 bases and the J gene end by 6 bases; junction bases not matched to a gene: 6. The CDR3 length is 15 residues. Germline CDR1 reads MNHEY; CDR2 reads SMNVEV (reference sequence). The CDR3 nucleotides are TGTGCCAGCAGTCTGGGACTAGCGGGGGTCCGCGAGCAGTACTTC. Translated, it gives CASSLGLAGVREQYF.

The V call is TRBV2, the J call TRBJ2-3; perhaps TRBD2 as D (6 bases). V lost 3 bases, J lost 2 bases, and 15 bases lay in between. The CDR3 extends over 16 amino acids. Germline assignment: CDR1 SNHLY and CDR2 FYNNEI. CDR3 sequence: CASSEEERAPTDTQYF. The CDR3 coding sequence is TGTGCCAGCAGTGAGGAGGAGCGGGCCCCCACAGATACGCAGTATTTT.

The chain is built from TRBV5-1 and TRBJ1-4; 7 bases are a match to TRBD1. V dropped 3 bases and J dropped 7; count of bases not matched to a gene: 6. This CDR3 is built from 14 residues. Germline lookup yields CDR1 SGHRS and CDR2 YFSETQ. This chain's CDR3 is CASSSGWDSEKLFF. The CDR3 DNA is TGCGCCAGCAGCTCCGGCTGGGACAGTGAAAAACTGTTTTTT.

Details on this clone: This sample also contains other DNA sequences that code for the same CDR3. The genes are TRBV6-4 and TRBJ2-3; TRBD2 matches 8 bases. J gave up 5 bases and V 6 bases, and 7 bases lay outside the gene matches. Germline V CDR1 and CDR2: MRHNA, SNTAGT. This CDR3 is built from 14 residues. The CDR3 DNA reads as TGTGCCAGCAGCGAACGGGGGGGCGAAGATACGCAGTATTTT. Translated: CASSERGGEDTQYF.